The 8 T cell receptor beta chains listed next were all sequenced from one sample in a study of T-cell memory formation after mild COVID-19. From the 5' RACE reads, TCRdb called clonotypes with MiXCR, one entry per CDR3 protein. The data hold fewer than 450,000 distinct CDR3 sequences, with 20% to 25% observed a single time. Sequenced: PBMCs or a T cell subset sorted from them (not recorded which). These receptors all come from an adult woman who had mild COVID-19 (a few samples of this study predate the infection). Cell type and time point are not known.

The chain recombines TRBV10-3 with TRBJ2-1; TRBD2 aligns across 9 bases. V lost 4 bases, J lost 8 bases, and 9 bases stayed unmatched. CDR3 length equals 15 residues. The germline V gene has CDR1 ENHRY and CDR2 SYGVKD. The CDR3 nucleotides read TGTGCCATCAGTGCGAGTAGCGGGAGTCTCGATGAGCAGTTCTTC. Translating it yields CAISASSGSLDEQFF.

The chain links TRBV20-1 to TRBJ2-3; TRBD2 matches 9 bases. The CDR3 is made up of 18 amino acids. The trim removed 4 bases at V and 0 bases at J, leaving 14 bases unmatched. Germline values: CDR1 DFQATT, CDR2 SNEGSKA (reference sequence). CDR3 protein: CSANSPRSGRTSTDTQYF. In nucleotides, the CDR3 is TGCAGTGCTAATTCTCCTAGAAGCGGGAGGACTAGCACAGATACGCAGTATTTT.

This clonotype was counted only a few times. The chain employs TRBV20-1 and TRBJ2-1, with 10 bases that match TRBD2. The CDR3 sequence is 14 residues long. The germline CDR1 and CDR2 sequences are DFQATT and SNEGSKA (reference sequence). The J segment lost 4 bases and the V segment lost 4 bases, leaving 4 bases of the junction unmatched. The CDR3 DNA reads as TGCAGTGCTAATAGCGGGGGGTTTTACAATGAGCAGTTCTTC. As protein: CSANSGGFYNEQFF.

The chain couples TRBV20-1 to TRBJ2-7, with TRBD2 matching over 9 bases. The CDR3 is 15 amino acids. Germline lookup yields CDR1 DFQATT and CDR2 SNEGSKA (reference sequence). The V gene end was trimmed by 0 bases and the J gene end by 10 bases; junction bases not matched to a gene: 13. The CDR3 protein is CSARDRASGTSGQYF. In nucleotides, the CDR3 is TGCAGTGCTAGAGATCGGGCTAGCGGGACGTCGGGTCAGTACTTC.

This clonotype was detected a few times. The gene calls are TRBV12-3 or TRBV12-4 and TRBJ2-5; 14 nucleotides agree with TRBD2. CDR3 size: 16 residues. Germline trimming cut 5 bases from V and 3 bases from J; bases unmatched to any gene: 5. The CDR3 loop is CASSLGLAGGEETQYF. The CDR3 DNA follows: TGTGCCAGCAGTCTCGGACTAGCGGGAGGTGAAGAGACCCAGTACTTC.

The chain employs TRBV24-1 and TRBJ2-1, with 8 bases that match TRBD1. This CDR3 has 14 amino acids. V dropped 1 base and J dropped 8; count of bases not matched to a gene: 3. The germline V gene has CDR1 KGHDR and CDR2 SFDVKD. The CDR3 loop reads CATSDLRTGHEQFF. The CDR3 nucleotides read TGTGCCACCAGTGATTTACGGACAGGGCATGAGCAGTTCTTC.

The chain carries TRBV24-1 and TRBJ2-3; D is possibly TRBD2 (5 bases). Per the germline V gene, CDR1 is KGHDR and CDR2 is SFDVKD. V was shortened by 3 bases and J by 3 bases, with 9 bases between the two germline ends. This CDR3 spans 14 amino acids. The CDR3, as DNA: TGTGCCACCAGTGATACCCGGGGTACAGATACGCAGTATTTT. Translation: CATSDTRGTDTQYF.

This clonotype was seen only a few times. The chain employs TRBV5-6 and TRBJ1-1; D is possibly TRBD1 (5 bases). Germline assignment: CDR1 SGHDT and CDR2 YYEEEE. Deletions cut 2 bases from V and 4 bases from J, with 9 bases between. The length of the CDR3 is 13 residues. Here the CDR3 reads CASSFLGPTEAFF. DNA for the CDR3: TGTGCCAGCAGCTTCTTGGGGCCCACTGAAGCTTTCTTT.